This TCR beta chain appears in the sequencing data of a study of shared clonotypes between healthy human individuals. V was clipped by 2 bases and J by 4 bases; unmatched bases: 7. This CDR3 contains 15 residues. CDR1 MGHDK and CDR2 SYGVNS come from the germline V gene. Sorted-subset replicate PCR reactions were performed with around 200 ng DNA, corresponding to tens of thousands of T cell genomes. The method was immunoSEQ multiplex PCR; TCRdb's version includes in-frame clones alone and lacks a portion of them. Of under 600,000 clones in the sample, about 96% were seen once. The TCR comes from a woman aged 25 to 45 in good health. The chain links TRBV25-1 to TRBJ2-7, with 8 bases lining up with TRBD1. Sequencing used naive CD4+ T cells sorted from blood. The subset is: CD45RA+ positively selected. For the CDR3, the DNA is TGTGCCAGCAGTGAAGGTGGGACAGGAGGATACGAGCAGTACTTC. Encoded protein: CASSEGGTGGYEQYF.